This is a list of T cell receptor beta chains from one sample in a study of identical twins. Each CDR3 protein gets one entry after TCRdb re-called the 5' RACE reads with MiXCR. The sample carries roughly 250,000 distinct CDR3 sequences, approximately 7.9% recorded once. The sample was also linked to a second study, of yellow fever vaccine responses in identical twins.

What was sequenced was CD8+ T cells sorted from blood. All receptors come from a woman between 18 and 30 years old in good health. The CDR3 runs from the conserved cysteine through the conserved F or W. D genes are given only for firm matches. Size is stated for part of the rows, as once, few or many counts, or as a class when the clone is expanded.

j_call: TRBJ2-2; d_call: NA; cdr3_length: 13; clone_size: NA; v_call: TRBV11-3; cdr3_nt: TGTGCCAGCAGGAACGATTTGGCCGGGGAGCTGTTTTTT; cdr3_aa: CASRNDLAGELFF
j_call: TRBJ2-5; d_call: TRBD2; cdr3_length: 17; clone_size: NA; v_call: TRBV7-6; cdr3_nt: TGTGCCAGCAGCATTACTAAACTAGCGGGGGGCCCAGAGACCCAGTACTTC; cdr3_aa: CASSITKLAGGPETQYF
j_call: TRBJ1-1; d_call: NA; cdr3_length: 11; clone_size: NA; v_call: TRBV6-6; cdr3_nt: TGTGCCAGCAGTACCGGACCCGAAGCTTTCTTT; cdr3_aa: CASSTGPEAFF
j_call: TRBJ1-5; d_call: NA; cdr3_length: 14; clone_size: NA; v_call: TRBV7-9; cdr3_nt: TGTGCCAGCAGCCCTTTTGACAGGATTGAGCCCCAGCATTTT; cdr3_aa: CASSPFDRIEPQHF
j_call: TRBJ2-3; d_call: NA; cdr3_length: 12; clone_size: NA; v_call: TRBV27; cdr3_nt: TGTGCCAGCAGTGCCTACACAGATACGCAGTATTTT; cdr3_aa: CASSAYTDTQYF
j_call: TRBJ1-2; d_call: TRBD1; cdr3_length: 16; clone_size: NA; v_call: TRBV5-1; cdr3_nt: TGCGCCAGCAGCCCCCGGACAGGGACCGCCGACTATGGCTACACCTTC; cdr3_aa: CASSPRTGTADYGYTF
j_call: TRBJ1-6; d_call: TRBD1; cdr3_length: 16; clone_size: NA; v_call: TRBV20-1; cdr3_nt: TGCAGTGCTAGAGCGAGGACAGGGATCTATAATTCACCCCTCCACTTT; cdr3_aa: CSARARTGIYNSPLHF
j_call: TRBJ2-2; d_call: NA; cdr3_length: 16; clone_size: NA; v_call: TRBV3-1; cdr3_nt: TGTGCCAGCAGCCAAGAAGGGGAAGTGAACACCGGGGAGCTGTTTTTT; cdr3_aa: CASSQEGEVNTGELFF
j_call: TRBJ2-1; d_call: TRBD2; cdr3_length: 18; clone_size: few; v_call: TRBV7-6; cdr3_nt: TGTGCCAGCAGCCACGGGACTAGCGGGAGTCGAGACTACAATGAGCAGTTCTTC; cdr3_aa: CASSHGTSGSRDYNEQFF
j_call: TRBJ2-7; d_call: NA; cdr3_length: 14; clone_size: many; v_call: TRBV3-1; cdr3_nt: TGTGCCAGCAGCCAAGGGGTAGGGGGATACGAGCAGTACTTC; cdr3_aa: CASSQGVGGYEQYF